The next 26 T cell receptor beta chains were all read from a single sample in a study of blood T cell repertoires in COVID-19. TCRdb's copy holds only in-frame clones and misses some; the assay was immunoSEQ multiplex PCR. The table records about 160,000 clones, 88% of them present only once. The sequenced material came from PBMCs or T cells enriched from blood (not recorded which). The receptor source for this set is a woman aged 50 to 60 who had recovered from COVID-19.

The rearrangement links TRBV30 to TRBJ2-7, with TRBD1 matching over 8 bases. The CDR3 has 15 amino acids. Trimming cost V 2 bases and J 3 bases; bases outside gene matches: 9. Germline V gene sequence: CDR1 GTSNPN, CDR2 SVGIG (reference sequence). The CDR3 is CAWSPRTGRNYEQYF. The CDR3 nucleotides read TGTGCCTGGAGTCCCCGGACAGGGAGAAACTACGAGCAGTACTTC. Filled out from reference TRBV30 and TRBJ2-7, the complete variable domain reads SQTIHQWPATLVQPVGSPLSLECTVEGTSNPNLYWYRQAAGRGLQLLFYSVGIGQISSEVPQNLSASRPQDRQFILSSKKLLLSDSGFYLCAWSPRTGRNYEQYFGPGTRLTVT.

This chain connects TRBV5-4 to TRBJ2-7, with TRBD1 matching 10 bases. Germline CDR1 is SGHNT and CDR2 is YYREEE (reference sequence). CDR3 length equals 14 residues. The V segment lost 5 bases and the J segment 1 base; nucleotides outside the gene matches: 3. For the CDR3, the DNA is TGTGCCAGCAGAGCGGACAGGGGGTCCTACGAGCAGTACTTC. It yields the protein CASRADRGSYEQYF. The full variable domain, rest sourced from reference TRBV5-4 and TRBJ2-7, is ETGVTQSPTHLIKTRGQQVTLRCSSQSGHNTVSWYQQALGQGPQFIFQYYREEENGRGNFPPRFSGLQFPNYSSELNVNALELDDSALYLCASRADRGSYEQYFGPGTRLTVT.

The chain joins TRBV19 to TRBJ1-2; the D gene is possibly TRBD1 (6 bases). Germline V gene data show CDR1 as LNHDA and CDR2 as SQIVND (reference sequence). The V end was cut by 2 bases, the J end by 4 bases, with 14 bases between. CDR3 size: 15 residues. The DNA of the CDR3 is TGTGCCAGTAGTATATCCCCTCGGGACACCTATGGCTACACCTTC. Translation gives CASSISPRDTYGYTF. Full variable domain (missing parts from reference TRBV19 and TRBJ1-2): DGGITQSPKYLFRKEGQNVTLSCEQNLNHDAMYWYRQDPGQGLRLIYYSQIVNDFQKGDIAEGYSVSREKKESFPLTVTSAQKNPTAFYLCASSISPRDTYGYTFGSGTRLTVV.

The chain couples TRBV7-9 to TRBJ2-1; D may be TRBD1 (6 bases). The CDR3 extends over 13 amino acids. V was cut by 5 bases and J by 9 bases, with 14 bases left in between. Per the germline V gene, CDR1 is SEHNR and CDR2 is FQNEAQ (reference sequence). CDR3 nucleotide sequence: TGTGCCAGCAGCATAACAGGGAATAGTGAGCAGTTCTTC. Protein sequence: CASSITGNSEQFF. The complete variable domain, with remaining parts taken from reference TRBV7-9 and TRBJ2-1, reads DTGVSQNPRHKITKRGQNVTFRCDPISEHNRLYWYRQTLGQGPEFLTYFQNEAQLEKSRLLSDRFSAERPKGSFSTLEIQRTEQGDSAMYLCASSITGNSEQFFGPGTRLTVL.

This sequence joins TRBV11-2 and TRBJ1-3; tentative D call: TRBD1 (5 bases). V was trimmed by 3 bases and J by 3 bases, leaving 12 bases between them. The CDR3 totals 15 residues. Germline lookup yields CDR1 SGHAT and CDR2 FQNNGV. The CDR3 is CASSFQGGLGNTIYF. The CDR3 nucleotides read TGTGCCAGCAGCTTCCAGGGAGGCCTTGGAAACACCATATATTTT.

V gene TRBV4-1 combines with J gene TRBJ1-4; TRBD1 might be the D (6 bases). This CDR3 is built from 16 residues. Germline loops: CDR1 MGHRA, CDR2 YSYEKL. V dropped 5 bases and J dropped 5 bases, with 18 bases sitting between them. Here the CDR3 DNA reads TGCGCCAGCAGCGGAGGTATACAGGGAAGGAATGAAAAACTGTTTTTT. It specifies CASSGGIQGRNEKLFF.

V is TRBV4-3 and J is TRBJ1-4; D unresolved. The V and J ends lost 3 bases and 7 bases respectively, with 18 bases between them. There are 16 residues in the CDR3. Germline CDR1 reads LGHNA; CDR2 reads YSLEER. CDR3 region: CASSHEGLPVGEKLFF. Here the CDR3 DNA reads TGCGCCAGCAGCCACGAGGGCCTCCCCGTGGGTGAAAAACTGTTTTTT.

J is TRBJ2-1 and V is TRBV7-6, with 15 bases identical to TRBD2. The germline CDR1 and CDR2 sequences are SGHVS and FNYEAQ. The V segment lost 7 bases and the J segment 1 base; nucleotides outside the gene matches: 8. The CDR3 is 18 residues long. CDR3: CASIKAGLAGGSYNEQFF. CDR3 sequence (DNA): TGTGCCAGCATAAAAGCGGGACTAGCGGGGGGTTCCTACAATGAGCAGTTCTTC.

V usage is TRBV7-9 and J usage is TRBJ2-5; 10 bases are a match to TRBD2. CDR1 is SEHNR, CDR2 FQNEAQ, per germline (reference sequence). V lost 1 base to trimming and J lost 0 bases; unmatched junction nucleotides: 5. This CDR3 region has 17 residues. Written as DNA, the CDR3 is TGTGCCAGCAGCTTAGGTTCTAGCGGGGGTTACCAAGAGACCCAGTACTTC. It codes for CASSLGSSGGYQETQYF.

This sequence joins TRBV3-1 (or the pseudogene TRBV3-2) and TRBJ2-1; possible D gene TRBD2, 6 bases. CDR1 LGHDT and CDR2 YNNKEL come from the germline V gene (reference sequence). The CDR3 length is 17 residues. Trimming shortened V by 0 bases and J by 7 bases, and 19 bases separated the two germline ends. The CDR3 is CASSQDLVGGSRNEQFF. The CDR3 coding sequence is TGTGCCAGCAGCCAAGATCTAGTGGGGGGTTCACGAAATGAGCAGTTCTTC.

The rearrangement uses TRBV19 and TRBJ1-1, with D hard to call. This CDR3 comprises 14 residues. Trimming took 1 base from V and 10 from J, leaving 16 bases between them. CDR1 LNHDA and CDR2 SQIVND come from the germline V gene (reference sequence). The DNA of the CDR3 is TGTGCCAGTAGTATAGGGAGGCCCCGGACCGGAGCTTTCTTT. Protein sequence: CASSIGRPRTGAFF. Using reference TRBV19 and TRBJ1-1 for the parts outside the CDR3, the full variable domain is DGGITQSPKYLFRKEGQNVTLSCEQNLNHDAMYWYRQDPGQGLRLIYYSQIVNDFQKGDIAEGYSVSREKKESFPLTVTSAQKNPTAFYLCASSIGRPRTGAFFGQGTRLTVV.

The chain is built from TRBV7-8 and TRBJ2-2, with TRBD2 matching 11 bases. The CDR3 spans 17 residues. Germline CDR1 and CDR2: SGHVS and FQNEAQ. V shed 0 bases, J shed 7 bases, and the junction held 7 bases outside the gene matches. The CDR3 DNA is TGTGCCAGCAGCTTAGCCCTAGCGGGGGGCCGGGACGGGGAGCTGTTTTTT. Its translation: CASSLALAGGRDGELFF.

The chain has TRBV4-3 and TRBJ2-6; D unclear. The CDR3 contains 16 residues. Per germline, CDR1 LGHNA and CDR2 YSLEER. Trimming shortened V by 3 bases and J by 0 bases, and 9 bases separated the two germline ends. The CDR3 nucleotides read TGCGCCAGCAGCCAGGTAGTAAGCTCTGGGGCCAACGTCCTGACTTTC. The encoded protein is CASSQVVSSGANVLTF.

V and J are TRBV4-1 and TRBJ2-5, with 7 positions matching TRBD1. Germline CDR1 MGHRA, CDR2 YSYEKL. This CDR3 has 15 amino acids. V trimming: 0 bases; J trimming: 5 bases; junction bases outside the gene matches: 6. In nucleotides, the CDR3 is TGCGCCAGCAGCCAAGAAGGGGACAGACGGGAGACCCAGTACTTC. Protein sequence: CASSQEGDRRETQYF.

The CDR3 loop reads CASSPSVDEQFF. CDR3 nucleotides: TGTGCCAGCAGCCCCTCGGTCGATGAGCAGTTCTTC. The gene calls are TRBV3-1 (or the pseudogene TRBV3-2) and TRBJ2-1, with unresolved D. The germline V gene encodes CDR1 LGHDT and CDR2 YNNKEL (reference sequence). Trimming removed 4 bases at V and 8 bases at J, with 9 bases between. This CDR3 region has 12 residues.

A single count supports this clone. This sequence joins TRBV11-2 and TRBJ1-3, with unresolved D. CDR1 and CDR2 from the germline V gene are SGHAT and FQNNGV. Between the trimmed V and J ends, which lost 4 bases and 3 bases, there was a span of 13 bases. CDR3 length equals 15 residues. CDR3 DNA: TGTGCCAGCAGCTCCCGCCGCGGGAGTGGAAACACCATATATTTT. Translating gives CASSSRRGSGNTIYF.

The rearrangement joins TRBV6-5 to TRBJ1-1; TRBD1 might be the D (5 bases). The length of the CDR3 is 15 residues. V was cut by 2 bases and J by 1 base, with 11 bases left in between. Germline-derived CDR1 and CDR2 are MNHEY and SVGAGI. CDR3 DNA sequence: TGTGCCAGCAGTTACCAGGGCCTACGGAACACTGAAGCTTTCTTT. Translating gives CASSYQGLRNTEAFF.

The chain combines TRBV4-3 with TRBJ1-2; D unclear. This CDR3 spans 15 amino acids. Germline V gene data show CDR1 as LGHNA and CDR2 as YSLEER. V lost 0 bases and J lost 4, with 12 bases in between. CDR3 in amino acids: CASSQEAHRLYGYTF. CDR3 DNA: TGCGCCAGCAGCCAAGAGGCACACCGACTCTATGGCTACACCTTC.

V usage is TRBV7-2 and J usage is TRBJ1-5, with 10 nucleotides matching TRBD1. The V segment lost 5 bases and the J segment 8 bases; nucleotides outside the gene matches: 6. Germline lookup yields CDR1 SGHTA and CDR2 FQGNSA. This CDR3 is 14 amino acids long. The CDR3 DNA reads as TGTGCCAGCAGCAACGACAGGGGGCGGAAGCCCCAGCATTTT. Protein: CASSNDRGRKPQHF.

The chain uses TRBV6-5 and TRBJ2-2; 9 positions agree with TRBD2. V lost 6 bases, J lost 7 bases, and 6 bases stayed unmatched. Germline V gene lookup returns CDR1 MNHEY and CDR2 SVGAGI. The CDR3 has 14 amino acids. The chain's CDR3 is CASRPGTSIGELFF. CDR3 nucleotides: TGTGCCAGCAGGCCCGGGACTAGCATCGGGGAGCTGTTTTTT.

The chain links TRBV19 to TRBJ2-3; TRBD2 is a possible D gene (6 bases). Trimming pared 4 bases from V and 2 bases from J, leaving 7 bases between. CDR1 and CDR2 from the germline V gene are LNHDA and SQIVND (reference sequence). The CDR3 covers 13 residues. The CDR3 DNA is TGTGCCAGTAGTACGGGACTCACAGATACGCAGTATTTT. Translating gives CASSTGLTDTQYF.

The genes are TRBV7-9 and TRBJ2-5; 8 nucleotides agree with TRBD1. This CDR3 has 15 amino acids. V shed 2 bases and J 7 bases; nucleotides not matched to a gene: 9. Germline CDR1 and CDR2: SEHNR and FQNEAQ (reference sequence). The CDR3 DNA follows: TGTGCCAGCAGCTTAAAGGGACAGGAGAAGGGGACCCAGTACTTC. It yields the protein CASSLKGQEKGTQYF.

The chain is built from TRBV2 and TRBJ2-1; 12 bases are shared with TRBD1. The V and J ends lost 2 bases and 13 bases, in that order; junction bases with no gene match: 12. The CDR3 contains 16 residues. The germline CDR1 and CDR2 sequences are SNHLY and FYNNEI. CDR3 loop: CASSESQGQGAVEQFF. CDR3 sequence (DNA): TGTGCCAGCAGTGAATCTCAGGGACAGGGGGCGGTAGAACAGTTCTTC.

The chain combines TRBV11-2 with TRBJ2-2, with a weak D call TRBD2 (5 bases). The germline V and J ends were trimmed by 5 bases and 2 bases, with 12 bases remaining between them. Germline values: CDR1 SGHAT, CDR2 FQNNGV. The CDR3 totals 15 residues. CDR3: CASSPMLANTGELFF. DNA for the CDR3: TGTGCCAGCAGCCCAATGCTAGCAAACACCGGGGAGCTGTTTTTT.

The V gene is TRBV7-2, the J gene TRBJ2-3; 10 bases are a match to TRBD2. Trimming at V came to 5 bases and at J to 6 bases, leaving 8 bases not matched to a gene. This CDR3 has 15 residues. Germline lookup yields CDR1 SGHTA and CDR2 FQGNSA. The CDR3 region is CASSPSGGGLDTQYF. DNA for the CDR3: TGTGCCAGCAGCCCGAGCGGGGGGGGCTTGGATACGCAGTATTTT. Supplemented by reference TRBV7-2 and TRBJ2-3, the full variable domain reads GAGVSQSPSNKVTEKGKDVELRCDPISGHTALYWYRQSLGQGLEFLIYFQGNSAPDKSGLPSDRFSAERTGGSVSTLTIQRTQQEDSAVYLCASSPSGGGLDTQYFGPGTRLTVL.

This rearrangement joins TRBV5-1 to TRBJ2-1; 10 nucleotides agree with TRBD2. This CDR3 contains 19 residues. The ends lost 4 bases at V and 1 base at J; junction bases unmatched: 14. CDR1 and CDR2 from the germline V gene are SGHRS and YFSETQ. The CDR3 nucleotides read TGCGCCAGCAGCCCACTAATAGCGGGGGGCACTTTTTCCTACAATGAGCAGTTCTTC. Its translation: CASSPLIAGGTFSYNEQFF.